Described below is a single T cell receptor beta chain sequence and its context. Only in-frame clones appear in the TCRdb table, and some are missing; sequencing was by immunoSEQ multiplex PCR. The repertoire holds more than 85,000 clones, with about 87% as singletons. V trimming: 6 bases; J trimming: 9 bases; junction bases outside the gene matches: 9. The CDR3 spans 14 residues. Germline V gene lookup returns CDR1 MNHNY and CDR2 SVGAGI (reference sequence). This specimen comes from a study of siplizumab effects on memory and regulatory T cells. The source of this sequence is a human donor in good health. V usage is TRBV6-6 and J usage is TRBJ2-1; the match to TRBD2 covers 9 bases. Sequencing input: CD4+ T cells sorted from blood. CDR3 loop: CASRSAGGRGEQFF. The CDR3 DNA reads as TGTGCCAGCAGGAGTGCGGGCGGGAGGGGTGAGCAGTTCTTC.